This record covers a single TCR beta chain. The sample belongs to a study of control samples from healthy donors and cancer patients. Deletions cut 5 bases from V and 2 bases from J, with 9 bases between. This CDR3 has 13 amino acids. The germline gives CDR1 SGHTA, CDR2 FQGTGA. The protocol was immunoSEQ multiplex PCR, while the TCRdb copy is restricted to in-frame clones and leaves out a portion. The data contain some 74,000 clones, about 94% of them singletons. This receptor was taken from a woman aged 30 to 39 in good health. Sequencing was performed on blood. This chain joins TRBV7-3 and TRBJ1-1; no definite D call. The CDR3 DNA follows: TGTGCCAGCAGCAACGGACCTAACACTGAAGCTTTCTTT. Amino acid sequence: CASSNGPNTEAFF.